What follows is one T cell receptor (beta chain) and its context. Its antigen is currently unknown. Profiling relied on immunoSEQ multiplex PCR, and the TCRdb table lists in-frame clones only, not all of them. Of more than 40,000 clones listed, 70% to 85% were seen once; the top ten hold around 2%. These data belong to a study of OX40 agonist ivuxolimab in advanced cancers. At the level of the study: Allowance was made for prior anti-PD-1, anti-PD-L1 or anti-CTLA-4 therapy, and roughly 40% had some. Findings and caveats of the study: There were also nonresponders showing low normalized T-cell clonal expansion. CD4+ and CD8+ blood T cells expanded clonally by week 6 at 0.1 to 3.0 mg/kg. The mean number of expanded clones was higher in CD8+ T cells than in CD4+.

The source is an adult with an advanced solid tumor such as melanoma, head and neck, liver or kidney cancer. Sample: CD4+ or CD8+ T cells sorted from blood, taken in a trial of the OX40 agonist ivuxolimab.

DNA of the CDR3: TGCGCCAGCAGCTTGGATGAGGGAACCGGGGAGCTGTTTTTT. This sequence encodes CASSLDEGTGELFF. V is TRBV5-1 and J is TRBJ2-2; a weak D match, TRBD2 (5 bases). Per germline, CDR1 SGHRS and CDR2 YFSETQ. Trimming cost V 0 bases and J 5 bases, with 8 bases left between them. The CDR3 runs to 14 residues.